This T cell receptor (beta chain) was recorded in a study of blood T cells in healthy people across ages. This clonotype was detected only a few times. The antigen is not known. V lost 3 bases to trimming and J lost 7 bases, with 22 bases between them. Per the germline V gene, CDR1 is DFQATT and CDR2 is SNEGSKA (reference sequence). The CDR3 length is 17 residues. A second PCR, run for about 7 to 11 cycles, used a sample-barcoded 5' primer plus a J-beta primer mix. Samples each returned at least 3 million CDR3-containing paired-end reads. TCRdb ran MiXCR on the 5' RACE reads and lists one entry per CDR3 protein. Of about 730,000 distinct CDR3 sequences in the sample, roughly 45% were seen once. Points from the study as a whole: The percentage of naive T cells correlated strongly with TCR beta diversity. Measured against age, TCR beta diversity per million T cells decreased in a roughly linear manner.

Individuals who donated were healthy Caucasians from Russia aged roughly 6 to 100. The rearrangement joins TRBV20-1 to TRBJ1-6, with a tentative D call TRBD1 (5 bases). This receptor was obtained from a woman aged 55-69 years in good health. The sequenced sample was blood. CDR3 loop: CSASSATAGGGNSPLHF. The CDR3 DNA sequence: TGCAGTGCTAGCTCAGCGACAGCGGGCGGAGGGAATTCACCCCTCCACTTT.